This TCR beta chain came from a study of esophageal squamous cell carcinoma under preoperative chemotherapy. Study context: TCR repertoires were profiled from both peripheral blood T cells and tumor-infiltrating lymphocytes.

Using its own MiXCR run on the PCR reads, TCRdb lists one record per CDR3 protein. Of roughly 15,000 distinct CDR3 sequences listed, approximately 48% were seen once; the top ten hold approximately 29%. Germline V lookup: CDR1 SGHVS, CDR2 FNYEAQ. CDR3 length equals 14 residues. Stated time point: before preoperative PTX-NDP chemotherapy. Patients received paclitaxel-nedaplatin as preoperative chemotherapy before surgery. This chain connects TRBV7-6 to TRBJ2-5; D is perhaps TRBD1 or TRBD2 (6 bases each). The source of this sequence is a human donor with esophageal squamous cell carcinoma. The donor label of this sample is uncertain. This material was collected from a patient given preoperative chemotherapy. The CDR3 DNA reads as TGTGCGGGGCGCGGGGTAACAGGGCAGGAGACCCAGTACTTC. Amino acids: CAGRGVTGQETQYF. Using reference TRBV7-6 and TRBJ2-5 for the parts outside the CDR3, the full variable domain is GAGVSQSPRYKVTKRGQDVALRCDPISGHVSLYWYRQALGQGPEFLTYFNYEAQQDKSGLPNDRFSAERPEGSISTLTIQRTEQRDSAMYRCAGRGVTGQETQYFGPGTRLLVL.